This passage covers 8 T cell receptor beta chains from one sample sequenced in a study of beta chain features in type 1 diabetes listed by TCRdb under 2018. Summary of the overall study and its limitations: Type 1 diabetes patients showed a moderate but significant shortening of TCRB CDR3 length in all four CD4+ subsets.

These TCRs' antigens remain unknown. The method behind the library was the immunoSEQ multiplex PCR assay. The High Capacity cDNA Reverse Transcription Kit was used to reverse transcribe all of the isolated RNA, meaning that expressed TCRB transcripts were what got sequenced. TCRdb obtained this table from immuneACCESS and retained in-frame rearrangements with V and J assigned. These tables miss some clones; where compared with another copy, unresolved V genes account for less than half of the shortfall, and the remainder is unexplained. The sample table lists around 97,000 clones, approximately 30% of them with a count of one. Approximately 0.5% of the sample lies in the top ten. The sequenced sample was central memory CD4+ T cells from blood. The source is a woman between 18 and 29 years old with type 1 diabetes.

The chain recombines TRBV21-1 with TRBJ2-5; TRBD2 is the table's D call and was not checked against the DNA. TRBV21-1 is noted as a pseudogene. The CDR3 runs to 16 residues. The CDR3 protein is CASSSPRLAGGETQYF. Here the CDR3 DNA reads TGTGCCAGCAGCTCCCCGAGACTAGCGGGCGGGGAGACCCAGTACTTC.

This chain connects TRBV30 to TRBJ1-1; a weak D match, TRBD1 (6 bases). In germline, CDR1 is GTSNPN, CDR2 SVGIG (reference sequence). The CDR3 covers 13 residues. Trimming stripped 2 bases from V and 8 bases from J, with 15 bases between. The CDR3 DNA is TGTGCCTGGAGTAACAGGGTTGGGTACGAAGCTTTCTTT. Translating gives CAWSNRVGYEAFF.

The table lists this clone with a few counts. This rearrangement joins TRBV29-1 to TRBJ2-5; 11 nucleotides align to TRBD1. The CDR3 runs to 14 residues. CDR1 and CDR2 (germline): SQVTM, ANQGSEA. V lost 7 bases to trimming and J lost 1 base; unmatched junction nucleotides: 5. CDR3 DNA: TGCAGCGCCGCCGGGACAGGGGGCCAAGAGACCCAGTACTTC. It yields the protein CSAAGTGGQETQYF. Drawing the rest from reference TRBV29-1 and TRBJ2-5, the complete variable domain is SAVISQKPSRDICQRGTSLTIQCQVDSQVTMMFWYRQQPGQSLTLIATANQGSEATYESGFVIDKFPISRPNLTFSTLTVSNMSPEDSSIYLCSAAGTGGQETQYFGPGTRLLVL.

The DNA for the CDR3 is TGCGCCAGCAGCCAAGAAGGGAGTTCCGGGACTAGCGGGAGACAAGATACGCAGTATTTT. Translation gives CASSQEGSSGTSGRQDTQYF. This chain connects TRBV4-1 to TRBJ2-3, with 14 bases fitting TRBD2. The ends lost 0 bases at V and 5 bases at J; junction bases unmatched: 13. The length of the CDR3 is 20 residues. Germline V gives CDR1 MGHRA, CDR2 YSYEKL.

This clone was counted a few times. The V call is TRBV27, the J call TRBJ2-7; TRBD1 agrees at 9 bases. Unmatched junction bases numbered 9, after V lost 6 bases and J lost 3 bases. Germline CDR1 reads MNHEY; CDR2 reads SMNVEV (reference sequence). The CDR3 spans 15 residues. The CDR3 here is CASRLKTGGIYEQYF. In DNA form, the CDR3 reads TGTGCCAGCAGGCTCAAGACAGGGGGGATCTACGAGCAGTACTTC.

A few counts support this clone. V and J are TRBV18 and TRBJ2-7, with TRBD2 identical over 9 bases. J gave up 0 bases and V 3 bases, and 6 bases lay outside the gene matches. The CDR3 sequence is 16 residues long. Germline-derived CDR1 and CDR2 are KGHSH and LQKENI. The CDR3: CASSPSLAGSSYEQYF. In DNA, the CDR3 is TGTGCCAGCTCACCCTCCCTAGCGGGGAGCTCCTACGAGCAGTACTTC.

In its sample, this clone was seen a few times. This CDR3 is CASIWAVLNTEAFF. The CDR3 DNA reads as TGTGCCAGCATTTGGGCCGTCCTGAACACTGAAGCTTTCTTT. J is TRBJ1-1 and V is TRBV2; D remains unclear. The length of the CDR3 is 14 residues. V was shortened by 7 bases and J by 0 bases, with 12 bases between the two germline ends. Germline-derived CDR1 and CDR2 are SNHLY and FYNNEI.

This clone came up a few times. This chain joins TRBV5-1 and TRBJ2-3, with 11 bases matching TRBD2. With V trimmed by 3 bases and J by 3 bases, 15 bases remained unmatched. CDR3 size: 19 residues. From germline, CDR1 is SGHRS and CDR2 YFSETQ. For the CDR3, the DNA is TGCGCCAGCAGCTCAACGAGGGGCTCAGCTAGCGGGAGGACAGATACGCAGTATTTT. Protein sequence: CASSSTRGSASGRTDTQYF.